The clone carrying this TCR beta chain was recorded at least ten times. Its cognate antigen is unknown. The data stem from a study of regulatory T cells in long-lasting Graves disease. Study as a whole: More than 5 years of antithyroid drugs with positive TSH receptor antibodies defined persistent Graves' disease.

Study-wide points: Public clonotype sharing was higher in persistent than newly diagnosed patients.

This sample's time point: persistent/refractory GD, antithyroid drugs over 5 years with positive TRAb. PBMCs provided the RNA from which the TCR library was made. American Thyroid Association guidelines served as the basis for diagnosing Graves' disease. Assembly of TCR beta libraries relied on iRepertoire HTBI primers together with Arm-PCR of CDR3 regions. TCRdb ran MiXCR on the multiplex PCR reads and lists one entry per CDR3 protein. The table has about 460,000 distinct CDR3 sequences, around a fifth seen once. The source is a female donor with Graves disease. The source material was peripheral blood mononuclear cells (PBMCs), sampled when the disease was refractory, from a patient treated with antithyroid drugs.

The CDR3 here is CASSRYSNQPQHF. In nucleotides, the CDR3 is TGTGCCAGCAGTCGATACTCGAATCAGCCCCAGCATTTT. The chain carries TRBV2 and TRBJ1-5; no definite D call. V gave up 5 bases and J gave up 4 bases, with 9 bases separating them. Per germline, CDR1 SNHLY and CDR2 FYNNEI. This CDR3 region has 13 residues. The full variable domain, with the rest looked up from reference TRBV2 and TRBJ1-5, is EPEVTQTPSHQVTQMGQEVILRCVPISNHLYFYWYRQILGQKVEFLVSFYNNEISEKSEIFDDQFSVERPDGSNFTLKIRSTKLEDSAMYFCASSRYSNQPQHFGDGTRLSIL.